The T cell receptor beta chain under discussion was sequenced for a study of blood T cells in healthy people across ages. A second PCR of roughly 6 to 12 cycles used a sample-barcoded 5' primer and a J-beta primer mix. All cDNA molecules were each tagged by a template-switch adaptor with 12 random nucleotides. Paired-end reads containing CDR3 totaled no fewer than 3 million for each sample. MiXCR was run by TCRdb on the 5' RACE reads, yielding one entry per CDR3 protein. The sample consists of around 1,600,000 distinct CDR3 sequences, roughly 43% of them appearing once. This CDR3 comprises 12 residues. Per the germline V gene, CDR1 is GTSNPN and CDR2 is SVGIG (reference sequence). V gave up 0 bases and J gave up 13 bases; unmatched junction bases: 5.

This sequence joins TRBV30 and TRBJ2-1; 8 positions agree with TRBD2. The origin of this receptor is a woman aged 18-30 years in good health. Material for sequencing was blood. CDR3 region: CAWSVRTSFQFF. The CDR3 DNA reads as TGTGCCTGGAGTGTCCGGACTAGCTTCCAGTTCTTC. Combining the CDR3 with reference TRBV30 and TRBJ2-1 gives the whole variable domain SQTIHQWPATLVQPVGSPLSLECTVEGTSNPNLYWYRQAAGRGLQLLFYSVGIGQISSEVPQNLSASRPQDRQFILSSKKLLLSDSGFYLCAWSVRTSFQFFGPGTRLTVL.